This T cell receptor (beta chain) comes out of a study of CD8 T cells in Susac syndrome. V was shortened by 0 bases and J by 7 bases, with 12 bases between the two germline ends. The germline CDR1 and CDR2 sequences are GTSNPN and SVGIG (reference sequence). The CDR3 extends over 13 amino acids. Random hexamers were used to reverse transcribe an amount of 0.5 to 1 ug RNA. TCRdb re-called the immunoSEQ multiplex PCR reads through MiXCR, storing one row per CDR3 protein. The repertoire holds about 80,000 distinct CDR3 sequences, with about 94% as singletons. This receptor was identified in a human donor with Susac syndrome. This sequence joins TRBV30 and TRBJ1-1; tentatively, D is TRBD1 (6 bases). The sequencing sample was made of CD8+ T cells from PBMCs. CDR3 sequence reads: CAWSVRSGDEAFF. The CDR3 nucleotides read TGTGCCTGGAGTGTACGGTCAGGGGATGAAGCTTTCTTT.